This TCR beta chain came from a study of blood T cell repertoires in COVID-19. For the study at large: Samples of COVID-19 (acute and convalescent) were obtained from the United States, Italy and Spain. T cells, B-cell-depleted T cells, or PBMCs supplied cDNA or gDNA.

J was trimmed by 4 bases and V by 4 bases; bases with no gene match: 5. Germline assignment: CDR1 LNHDA and CDR2 SQIVND (reference sequence). CDR3 length: 14 residues. In the authors' workflow: Amplifying reference gene primers gave estimates of nucleated cell counts. Assay used: immunoSEQ multiplex PCR; TCRdb lists only in-frame clones, some missing. The V and J calls and clone size were taken over from that table, and D and trimming were inferred from the DNA. Here the sample spans 200,000 or so clones, approximately 84% being singletons. The sequence came from a man between 50 and 59 years old who had recovered from COVID-19. Material: peripheral blood. The chain carries TRBV19 and TRBJ1-2; 8 nucleotides agree with TRBD1. The chain's CDR3 is CASSTRGQSYGYTF. Here the CDR3 DNA reads TGTGCCAGTAGTACCAGGGGGCAAAGCTATGGCTACACCTTC. The variable domain in full, completed from reference TRBV19 and TRBJ1-2, reads DGGITQSPKYLFRKEGQNVTLSCEQNLNHDAMYWYRQDPGQGLRLIYYSQIVNDFQKGDIAEGYSVSREKKESFPLTVTSAQKNPTAFYLCASSTRGQSYGYTFGSGTRLTVV.